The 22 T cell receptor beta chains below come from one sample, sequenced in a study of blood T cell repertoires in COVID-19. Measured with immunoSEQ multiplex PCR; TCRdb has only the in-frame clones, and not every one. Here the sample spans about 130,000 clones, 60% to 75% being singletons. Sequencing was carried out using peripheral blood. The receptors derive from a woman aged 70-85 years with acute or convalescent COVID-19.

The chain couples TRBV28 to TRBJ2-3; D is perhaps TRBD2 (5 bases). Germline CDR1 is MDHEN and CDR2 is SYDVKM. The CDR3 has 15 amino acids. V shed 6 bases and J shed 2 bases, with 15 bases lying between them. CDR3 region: CASRSPGISTDTQYF. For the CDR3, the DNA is TGTGCCAGCAGGTCCCCGGGGATTTCCACAGATACGCAGTATTTT.

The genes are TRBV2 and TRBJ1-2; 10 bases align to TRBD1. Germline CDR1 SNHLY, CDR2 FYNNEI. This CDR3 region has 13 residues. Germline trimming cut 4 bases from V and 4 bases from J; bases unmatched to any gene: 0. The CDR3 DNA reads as TGTGCCAGCAGTGGGACAGGGGGCTATGGCTACACCTTC. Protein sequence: CASSGTGGYGYTF.

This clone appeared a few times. As DNA, the CDR3 is TGTGCCATCAGTGAGTCCGTGGGTAGCGCTATCGGAAGCGAGCAGTACTTC. Translating gives CAISESVGSAIGSEQYF. The chain uses TRBV10-3 and TRBJ2-7, with D maybe TRBD2 (5 bases). Deletions cut 0 bases from V and 6 bases from J, with 21 bases between. Germline loops: CDR1 ENHRY, CDR2 SYGVKD. This CDR3 has 17 amino acids.

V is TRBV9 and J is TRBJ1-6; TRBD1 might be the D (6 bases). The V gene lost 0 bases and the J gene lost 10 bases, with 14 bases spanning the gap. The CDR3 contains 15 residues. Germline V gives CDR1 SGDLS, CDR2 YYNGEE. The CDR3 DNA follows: TGTGCCAGCAGCGTAGGAACAGGGTTTAGCTCACCCCTCCACTTT. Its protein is CASSVGTGFSSPLHF.

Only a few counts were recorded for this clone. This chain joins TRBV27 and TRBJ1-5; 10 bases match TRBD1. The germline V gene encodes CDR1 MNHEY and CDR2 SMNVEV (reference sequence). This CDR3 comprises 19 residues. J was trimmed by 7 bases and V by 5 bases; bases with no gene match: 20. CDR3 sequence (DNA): TGTGCCAGCAGTCCGACCCGGGACAGGGGTTTACTGGGAGTCCAGCCCCAGCATTTT. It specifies CASSPTRDRGLLGVQPQHF.

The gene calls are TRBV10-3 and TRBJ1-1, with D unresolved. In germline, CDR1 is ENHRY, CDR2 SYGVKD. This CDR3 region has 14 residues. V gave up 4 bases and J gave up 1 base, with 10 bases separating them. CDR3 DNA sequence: TGTGCCATCAGTGTCTTTCGGGAGAACACTGAAGCTTTCTTT. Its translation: CAISVFRENTEAFF.

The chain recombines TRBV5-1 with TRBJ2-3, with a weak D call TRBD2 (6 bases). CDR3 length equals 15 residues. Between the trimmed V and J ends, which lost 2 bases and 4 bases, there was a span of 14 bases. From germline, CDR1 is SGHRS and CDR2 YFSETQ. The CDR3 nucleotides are TGCGCCAGCAGCTTCGGTGGGGGAGGCGCAGATACGCAGTATTTT. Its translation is CASSFGGGGADTQYF.

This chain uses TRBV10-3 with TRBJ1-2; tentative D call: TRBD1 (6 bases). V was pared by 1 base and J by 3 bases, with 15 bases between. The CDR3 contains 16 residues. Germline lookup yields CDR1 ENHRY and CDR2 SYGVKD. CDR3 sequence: CAISEFLGQGYYGYTF. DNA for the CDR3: TGTGCCATCAGTGAGTTTTTGGGACAAGGATACTATGGCTACACCTTC.

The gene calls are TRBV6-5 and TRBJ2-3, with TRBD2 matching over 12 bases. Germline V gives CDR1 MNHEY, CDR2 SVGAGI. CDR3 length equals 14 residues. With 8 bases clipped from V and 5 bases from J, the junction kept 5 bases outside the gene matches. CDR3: CASREGLAGDTQYF. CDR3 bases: TGTGCCAGCCGAGAGGGACTAGCGGGAGATACGCAGTATTTT.

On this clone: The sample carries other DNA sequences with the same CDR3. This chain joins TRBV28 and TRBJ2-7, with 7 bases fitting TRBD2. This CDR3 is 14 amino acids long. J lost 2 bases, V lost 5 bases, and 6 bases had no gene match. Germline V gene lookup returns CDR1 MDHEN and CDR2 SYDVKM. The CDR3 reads CASSPPGLTYEQYF. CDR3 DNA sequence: TGTGCCAGCAGTCCCCCGGGACTAACCTACGAGCAGTACTTC.

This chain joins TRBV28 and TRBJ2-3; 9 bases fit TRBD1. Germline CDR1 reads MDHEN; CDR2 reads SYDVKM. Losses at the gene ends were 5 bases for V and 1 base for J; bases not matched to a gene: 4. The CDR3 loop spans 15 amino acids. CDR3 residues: CASSQNRGRTDTQYF. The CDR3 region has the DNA TGTGCCAGCAGTCAGAACAGGGGGCGCACAGATACGCAGTATTTT.

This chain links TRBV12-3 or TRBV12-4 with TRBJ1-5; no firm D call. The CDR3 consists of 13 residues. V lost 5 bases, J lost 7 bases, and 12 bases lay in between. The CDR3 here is CASSAGLIQPQHF. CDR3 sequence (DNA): TGTGCCAGCAGTGCAGGACTGATCCAGCCCCAGCATTTT.

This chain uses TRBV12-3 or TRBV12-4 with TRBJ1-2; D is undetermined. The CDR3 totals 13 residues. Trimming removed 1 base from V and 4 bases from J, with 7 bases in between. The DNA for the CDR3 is TGTGCCAGCAGTTTAGACACCAGCTATGGCTACACCTTC. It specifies CASSLDTSYGYTF.

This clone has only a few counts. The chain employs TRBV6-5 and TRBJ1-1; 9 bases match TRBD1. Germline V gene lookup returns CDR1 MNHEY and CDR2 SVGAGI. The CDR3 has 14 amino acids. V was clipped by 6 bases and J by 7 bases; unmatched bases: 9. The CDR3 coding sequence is TGTGCCAGCAGACCCGGACAGGGGACGAATGAAGCTTTCTTT. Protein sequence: CASRPGQGTNEAFF.

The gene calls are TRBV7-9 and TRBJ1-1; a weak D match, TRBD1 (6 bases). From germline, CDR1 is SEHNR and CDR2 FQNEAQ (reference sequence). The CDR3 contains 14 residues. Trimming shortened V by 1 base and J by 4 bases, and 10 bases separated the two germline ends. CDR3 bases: TGTGCCAGCAGCTTAGAGAACAGGGCCACTGAAGCTTTCTTT. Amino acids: CASSLENRATEAFF.

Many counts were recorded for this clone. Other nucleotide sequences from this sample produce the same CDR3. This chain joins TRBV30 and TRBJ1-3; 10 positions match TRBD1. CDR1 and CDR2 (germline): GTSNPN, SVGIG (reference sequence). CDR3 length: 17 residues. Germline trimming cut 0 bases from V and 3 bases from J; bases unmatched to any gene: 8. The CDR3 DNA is TGTGCCTGGAGTGTACGATCGACAGGGGGCTTTGGAAACACCATATATTTT. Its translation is CAWSVRSTGGFGNTIYF.

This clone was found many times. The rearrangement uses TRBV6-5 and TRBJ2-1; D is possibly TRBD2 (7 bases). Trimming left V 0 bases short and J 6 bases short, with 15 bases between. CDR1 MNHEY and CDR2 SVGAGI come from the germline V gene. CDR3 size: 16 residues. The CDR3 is CASSYSPGGGGNEQFF. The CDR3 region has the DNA TGTGCCAGCAGTTACTCTCCGGGGGGCGGGGGCAATGAGCAGTTCTTC.

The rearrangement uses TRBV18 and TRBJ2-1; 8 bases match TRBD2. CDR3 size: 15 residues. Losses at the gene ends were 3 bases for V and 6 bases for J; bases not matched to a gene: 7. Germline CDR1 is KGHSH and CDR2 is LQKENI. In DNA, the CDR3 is TGTGCCAGCTCACCGTCTAGCCGGGGGGGCAATGAGCAGTTCTTC. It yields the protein CASSPSSRGGNEQFF.

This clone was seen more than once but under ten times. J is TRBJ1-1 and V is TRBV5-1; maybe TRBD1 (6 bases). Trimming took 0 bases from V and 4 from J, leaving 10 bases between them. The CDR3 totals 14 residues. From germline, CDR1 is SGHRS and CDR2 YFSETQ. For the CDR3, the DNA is TGCGCCAGCAGCTTGGACAGGGTCGGCACTGAAGCTTTCTTT. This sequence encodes CASSLDRVGTEAFF.

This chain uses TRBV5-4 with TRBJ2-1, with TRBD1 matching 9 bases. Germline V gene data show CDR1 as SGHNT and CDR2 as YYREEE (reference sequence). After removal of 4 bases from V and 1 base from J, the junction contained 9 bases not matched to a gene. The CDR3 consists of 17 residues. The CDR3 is CASSPLPGTGSYNEQFF. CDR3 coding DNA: TGTGCCAGCAGCCCCCTTCCCGGGACAGGGTCCTACAATGAGCAGTTCTTC.

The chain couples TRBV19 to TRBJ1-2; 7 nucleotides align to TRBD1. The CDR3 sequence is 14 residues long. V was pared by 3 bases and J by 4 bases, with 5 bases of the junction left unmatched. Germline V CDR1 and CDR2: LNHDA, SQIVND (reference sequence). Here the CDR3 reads CASSIPTGTYGYTF. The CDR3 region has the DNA TGTGCCAGTAGTATTCCGACAGGGACCTATGGCTACACCTTC.

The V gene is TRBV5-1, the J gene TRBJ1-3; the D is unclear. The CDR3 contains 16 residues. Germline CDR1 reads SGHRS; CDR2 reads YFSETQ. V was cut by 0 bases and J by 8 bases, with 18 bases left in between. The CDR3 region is CASSLAAGSRGDTIYF. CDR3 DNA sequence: TGCGCCAGCAGCTTGGCAGCGGGCTCGCGCGGGGACACCATATATTTT.